The rows below give T cell receptor beta chains drawn from one sample of a study of sequential checkpoint blockade in melanoma. Only in-frame clones appear in the TCRdb table, and some are missing; sequencing was by immunoSEQ multiplex PCR. Of 10,000 to 15,000 clones in the sample, over 60% are singletons; the top ten hold roughly 20%. The source material was CD8+ T cells sorted from blood (inferred from file names), sampled from a patient given nivolumab and ipilimumab in sequence. The receptors come from a human donor with melanoma. Each CDR3 is given with its conserved first and last residue. D genes are given only for firm matches. Rows give clone size only sometimes, using once, few, many, or a class for an expanded clone.

d_call j_call clone_size v_call cdr3_length cdr3_aa cdr3_nt
TRBD2 TRBJ2-7 once TRBV4-2 16 CASSQDGTSASYEQYF TGTGCCAGCAGCCAAGATGGGACTAGCGCCAGTTACGAGCAGTACTTC
TRBD2 TRBJ2-7 . TRBV7-9 15 CASSAGGGPSYEQYF TGTGCCAGCAGCGCGGGAGGGGGGCCCTCCTACGAGCAGTACTTC
TRBD1 TRBJ1-4 . TRBV5-6 16 CASSLSRDSLLEKLFF TGTGCCAGCAGCTTAAGCCGGGACAGTCTTCTTGAAAAACTGTTTTTT
. TRBJ1-1 . TRBV27 16 CASSSEGRGMNTEAFF TGTGCCAGCAGTTCCGAGGGCAGAGGTATGAACACTGAAGCTTTCTTT
TRBD1 TRBJ1-3 few TRBV7-2 14 CASSLTGAGNTIYF TGTGCCAGCAGCTTAACAGGGGCTGGAAACACCATATATTTT
. TRBJ1-4 . TRBV7-9 15 CASSPLTGRSEKLFF TGTGCCAGCAGCCCCCTGACAGGTCGGAGCGAAAAACTGTTTTTT
. TRBJ1-5 few TRBV5-3 13 CASSLELNQPQHF TGTGCCAGCAGCTTGGAACTTAATCAGCCCCAGCATTTT
. TRBJ2-1 . TRBV6-5 16 CASSYAPGVTYNEQFF TGTGCCAGCAGTTACGCTCCGGGGGTAACCTACAATGAGCAGTTCTTC
. TRBJ2-7 few TRBV9 12 CASSALNYEQYF TGTGCCAGCAGCGCGCTAAACTACGAGCAGTACTTC
. TRBJ2-7 . TRBV5-5 16 CASSLGDAASSYEQYF TGTGCCAGCAGCTTGGGTGACGCAGCGAGCTCCTACGAGCAGTACTTC
TRBD2 TRBJ2-1 . TRBV19 15 CASSIGAGGPYEQFF TGTGCCAGTAGTATAGGAGCGGGGGGGCCGTATGAGCAGTTCTTC
. TRBJ2-1 . TRBV7-2 12 CASSLAAAGQFF TGTGCCAGCAGCCTCGCGGCTGCTGGGCAGTTCTTC
TRBD1 TRBJ2-5 . TRBV28 14 CASRWTGGIETQYF TGTGCCAGCAGATGGACAGGGGGTATAGAGACCCAGTACTTC
. TRBJ1-3 . TRBV9 15 CASSPQGVSGNTIYF TGTGCCAGCAGCCCACAGGGTGTCTCTGGAAACACCATATATTTT
TRBD2 TRBJ2-1 . TRBV19 13 CASSTSGYNEQFF TGTGCCAGTAGTACTAGCGGATACAATGAGCAGTTCTTC
TRBD1 TRBJ2-7 . TRBV15 14 CATSRGDRDYEQYF TGTGCCACCAGCAGAGGGGACAGGGATTACGAGCAGTACTTC
TRBD1 TRBJ2-7 . TRBV4-1 15 CASSQRQGDLREQYF TGCGCCAGCAGCCAACGGCAGGGGGATCTGCGCGAGCAGTACTTC
TRBD1 TRBJ1-2 . TRBV13 16 CASSPSGTGGSYGYTF TGTGCCAGCAGCCCCTCCGGGACAGGGGGCAGCTATGGCTACACCTTC
TRBD2 TRBJ2-1 . TRBV29-1 14 CSVEGGSLAGEQFF TGCAGCGTTGAAGGCGGGTCACTAGCGGGTGAGCAGTTCTTC
TRBD1 TRBJ1-2 once TRBV10-2 18 CASSESTTGQGFSYGYTF TGCGCCAGCAGTGAGTCGACCACGGGACAGGGTTTTTCCTATGGCTACACCTTC
. TRBJ1-2 . TRBV4-3 15 CASSPVSLSNYGYTF TGCGCCAGCAGCCCGGTATCTTTGAGTAACTATGGCTACACCTTC
TRBD2 TRBJ2-7 . TRBV4-2 16 CASSQDWSGRSSEQYF TGTGCCAGCAGCCAAGACTGGAGCGGGAGATCTAGCGAGCAGTACTTC
. TRBJ1-1 . TRBV9 12 CAGGRRNTEAFF TGTGCCGGCGGCCGCAGGAACACTGAAGCTTTCTTT
TRBD2 TRBJ2-3 . TRBV9 17 CASSVRLLAGGKGTQYF TGTGCCAGCAGCGTAAGGTTGCTAGCGGGGGGGAAGGGTACGCAGTATTTT
TRBD2 TRBJ2-3 . TRBV4-2 14 CASSRTSGADTQYF TGTGCCAGTAGTCGGACTAGCGGGGCAGATACGCAGTATTTT
. TRBJ2-6 . TRBV7-9 18 CASSQTVLTHPGANVLTF TGTGCCAGCAGCCAAACGGTCCTCACCCATCCTGGGGCCAACGTCCTGACTTTC
. TRBJ2-2 . TRBV5-5 15 CASSLTGGSTGELFF TGTGCCAGCAGCTTGACCGGGGGTAGCACCGGGGAGCTGTTTTTT
TRBD2 TRBJ2-1 . TRBV4-1 15 CASAFTSGILNEQFF TGCGCCAGCGCCTTTACTAGCGGGATACTCAATGAGCAGTTCTTC
TRBD1 TRBJ2-7 . TRBV27 15 CASSFLGDSSYEQYF TGTGCCAGCAGTTTCCTCGGGGACAGTTCCTACGAGCAGTACTTC
. TRBJ2-2 large TRBV14 13 CASSLREVGELFF TGTGCCAGCAGCCTCCGGGAAGTCGGGGAGCTGTTTTTT
TRBD2 TRBJ2-7 . TRBV27 15 CASSLGASGGYEQYF TGTGCCAGCAGTTTAGGGGCTAGCGGGGGGTACGAGCAGTACTTC
TRBD1 TRBJ1-4 once TRBV11-3 18 CASSLVPGTGVTNEKLFF TGTGCCAGCAGCTTAGTCCCCGGGACAGGGGTGACTAATGAAAAACTGTTTTTT
TRBD1 TRBJ1-1 . TRBV6-1 17 CASSEERGDRPNTEAFF TGTGCCAGCAGTGAAGAGAGAGGGGACAGGCCGAACACTGAAGCTTTCTTT
. TRBJ2-7 medium-sized TRBV4-2 15 CASSQAIGATYEQYF TGTGCCAGCAGCCAGGCTATCGGAGCCACCTACGAGCAGTACTTC
TRBD1 TRBJ1-1 . TRBV2 17 CASSYDAVQGFNTEAFF TGTGCCAGCAGTTACGACGCCGTACAGGGGTTTAACACTGAAGCTTTCTTT
. TRBJ2-3 . TRBV5-6 12 CASSKTGDTQYF TGTGCCAGCAGCAAGACTGGAGATACGCAGTATTTT
. TRBJ2-6 . TRBV27 15 CASSLSLSGANVLTF TGTGCCAGCAGTTTATCACTCTCTGGGGCCAACGTCCTGACTTTC
TRBD2 TRBJ2-1 . TRBV4-1 17 CASSIKPLAGENNEQFF TGCGCCAGCAGCATAAAACCCCTAGCGGGAGAGAACAATGAGCAGTTCTTC
. TRBJ2-2 . TRBV7-6 14 CASSFQANTGELFF TGTGCCAGCAGCTTCCAGGCGAACACCGGGGAGCTGTTTTTT
TRBD1 TRBJ1-1 once TRBV6-5 13 CASCPGTGTEAFF TGTGCCAGCTGCCCCGGGACAGGGACTGAAGCTTTCTTT
. TRBJ1-1 . TRBV19 12 CASSTRYTEAFF TGTGCCAGTAGTACCCGGTACACTGAAGCTTTCTTT
TRBD1 TRBJ1-6 . TRBV27 18 CASSLVGQGTGYNSPLHF TGTGCCAGCAGTTTAGTGGGACAGGGGACAGGATATAATTCACCCCTCCACTTT
. TRBJ2-2 . TRBV6-5 15 CASSYAGALTGELFF TGTGCCAGCAGTTACGCGGGGGCGCTCACCGGGGAGCTGTTTTTT